These T cell receptor beta chains were read from a single sample in a study of early T cells in non-severe SARS-CoV-2 infection. Each CDR3 protein is one row after TCRdb ran MiXCR on the 5' RACE reads. This sample has 85,000 to 100,000 distinct CDR3 sequences; approximately 9.9% occur once, and the top ten carry roughly 5%. The specimen was whole blood. All receptors come from an adult who was a healthcare worker with PCR-confirmed SARS-CoV-2 infection or an uninfected control (not recorded which). CDR3s include the opening cysteine and the closing phenylalanine or tryptophan.

v_gene: TRBV7-9; CDR3aa: CASSLAPGDIQYF
v_gene: TRBV6-2/TRBV6-3; CDR3aa: CASSYGTGPDTQYF
v_gene: TRBV5-1; CDR3aa: CASSRPGTSGYNEQFF
v_gene: TRBV3-1; CDR3aa: CASSQRTSATYEQYF
v_gene: TRBV6-4; CDR3aa: CASSDSSGNTGELFF
v_gene: TRBV7-3; CDR3aa: CASSTGLGPLHF
v_gene: TRBV30; CDR3aa: CAWSSDSYGYTF
v_gene: TRBV20-1; CDR3aa: CSAPGPGELFF
v_gene: TRBV12-3/TRBV12-4; CDR3aa: CASSSTGLHGYTF
v_gene: TRBV10-3; CDR3aa: CAIGSAGKETQYF
v_gene: TRBV28; CDR3aa: CASSLDGLGEQFF
v_gene: TRBV6-5; CDR3aa: CASGRREQINEQFF
v_gene: TRBV20-1; CDR3aa: CSARWTANYGYTF
v_gene: TRBV7-9; CDR3aa: CASSLTPATDTQYF
v_gene: TRBV6-5; CDR3aa: CASSLVWGTQINNEQFF
v_gene: TRBV5-1; CDR3aa: CASRTIRGPNTGELFF
v_gene: TRBV5-1; CDR3aa: CASSLGTPGLDTQYF
v_gene: TRBV4-1; CDR3aa: CASSRGLAGPPGNEQFF
v_gene: TRBV5-4; CDR3aa: CASSLAGQGNSPLHF
v_gene: TRBV19; CDR3aa: CASISGGTDEKLFF
v_gene: TRBV7-6; CDR3aa: CASSLYVREGRGDTQYF
v_gene: TRBV7-9; CDR3aa: CASSLEWPNYGYTF
v_gene: TRBV12-3/TRBV12-4; CDR3aa: CASSSYPTGQETQYF
v_gene: TRBV20-1; CDR3aa: CSTRRTSGPYNEQFF
v_gene: TRBV5-1; CDR3aa: CASSWSGRPSTDTQYF
v_gene: TRBV5-6; CDR3aa: CASSSGQIYGYTF
v_gene: TRBV12-3/TRBV12-4; CDR3aa: CASSFAGGAEKLFF
v_gene: TRBV7-9; CDR3aa: CASSLTSHTGSRLHF
v_gene: TRBV29-1; CDR3aa: CSVEGGQETQYF
v_gene: TRBV7-9; CDR3aa: CASSFSSPLEAFF
v_gene: TRBV7-9; CDR3aa: CASSQVSGNTIYF
v_gene: TRBV19; CDR3aa: CASSTAGTPYQPQHF
v_gene: TRBV2; CDR3aa: CASRTGDNNEQFF
v_gene: TRBV20-1; CDR3aa: CSATRTGPDTQYF
v_gene: TRBV29-1; CDR3aa: CSGKAGGLETQYF
v_gene: TRBV20-1; CDR3aa: CSAIPPRAAWYSNQPQHF
v_gene: TRBV5-6; CDR3aa: CASSPGTGTETYEQYF
v_gene: TRBV7-9; CDR3aa: CASSLKGLYSPLHF
v_gene: TRBV27; CDR3aa: CASSLVSGANVLTF
v_gene: TRBV29-1; CDR3aa: CSVRGLAESTDTQYF
v_gene: TRBV29-1; CDR3aa: CSVAPGSYEQYF
v_gene: TRBV30; CDR3aa: CAWSVGPGWTEAFF
v_gene: TRBV29-1; CDR3aa: CSVADSGFTYEQYF
v_gene: TRBV6-2/TRBV6-3; CDR3aa: CASTLAGGTDTQYF
v_gene: TRBV4-2; CDR3aa: CASSQDEAVSGYPTDTQYF
v_gene: TRBV5-1; CDR3aa: CASSAAGQTNEKLFF
v_gene: TRBV4-2; CDR3aa: CASSHGDRNYEQYF
v_gene: TRBV7-2; CDR3aa: CASRKGWDRTPSEAFF
v_gene: TRBV2; CDR3aa: CASSDLAGGPTEAFF
v_gene: TRBV27; CDR3aa: CASSPFKGAPGNTIYF
v_gene: TRBV2; CDR3aa: CASNPSSGNTIYF
v_gene: TRBV6-6; CDR3aa: CASSQISGNTIYF